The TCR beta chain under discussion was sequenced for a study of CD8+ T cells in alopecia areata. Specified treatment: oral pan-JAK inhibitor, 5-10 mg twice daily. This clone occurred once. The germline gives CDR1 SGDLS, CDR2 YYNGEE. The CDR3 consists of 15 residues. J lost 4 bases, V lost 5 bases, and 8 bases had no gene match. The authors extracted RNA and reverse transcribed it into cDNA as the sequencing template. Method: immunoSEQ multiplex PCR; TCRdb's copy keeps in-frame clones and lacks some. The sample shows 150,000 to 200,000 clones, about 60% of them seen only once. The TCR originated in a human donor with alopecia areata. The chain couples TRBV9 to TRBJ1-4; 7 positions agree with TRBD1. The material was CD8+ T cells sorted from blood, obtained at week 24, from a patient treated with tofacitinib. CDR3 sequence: CASSLEQGFNEKLFF. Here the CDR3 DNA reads TGTGCCAGCAGTCTTGAACAGGGGTTTAATGAAAAACTGTTTTTT. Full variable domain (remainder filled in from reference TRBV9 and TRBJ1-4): DSGVTQTPKHLITATGQRVTLRCSPRSGDLSVYWYQQSLDQGLQFLIQYYNGEERAKGNILERFSAQQFPDLHSELNLSSLELGDSALYFCASSLEQGFNEKLFFGSGTQLSVL.